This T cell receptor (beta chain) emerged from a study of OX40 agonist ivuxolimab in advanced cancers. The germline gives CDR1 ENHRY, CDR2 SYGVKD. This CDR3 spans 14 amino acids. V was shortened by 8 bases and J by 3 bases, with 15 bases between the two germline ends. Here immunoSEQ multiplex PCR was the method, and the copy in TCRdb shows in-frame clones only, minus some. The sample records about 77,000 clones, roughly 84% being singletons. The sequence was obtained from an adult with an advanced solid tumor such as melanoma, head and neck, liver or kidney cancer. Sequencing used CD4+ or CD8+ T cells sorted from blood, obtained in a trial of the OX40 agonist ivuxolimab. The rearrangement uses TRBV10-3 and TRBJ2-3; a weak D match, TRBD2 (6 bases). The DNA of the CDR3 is TGTGCCATCGGTCTGGCGGGGAGTACAGATACGCAGTATTTT. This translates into CAIGLAGSTDTQYF.